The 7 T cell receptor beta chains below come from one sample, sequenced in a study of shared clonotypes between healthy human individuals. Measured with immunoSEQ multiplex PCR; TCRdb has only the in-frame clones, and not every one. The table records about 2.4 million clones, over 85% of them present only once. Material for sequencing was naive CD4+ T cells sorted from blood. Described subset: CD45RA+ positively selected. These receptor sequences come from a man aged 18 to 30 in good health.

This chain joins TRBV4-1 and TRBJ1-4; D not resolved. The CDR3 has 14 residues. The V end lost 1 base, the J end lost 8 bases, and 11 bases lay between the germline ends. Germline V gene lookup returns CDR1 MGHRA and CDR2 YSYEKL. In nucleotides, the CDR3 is TGCGCCAGCAGCCAAGGGCGGTTTGAGGAAAAACTGTTTTTT. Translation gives CASSQGRFEEKLFF.

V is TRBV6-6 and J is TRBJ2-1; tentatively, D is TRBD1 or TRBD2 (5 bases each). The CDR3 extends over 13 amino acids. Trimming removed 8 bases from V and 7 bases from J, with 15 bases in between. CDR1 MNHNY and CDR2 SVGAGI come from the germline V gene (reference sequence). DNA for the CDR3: TGTGCCAGCGAGGTGGGACCCCCTAATGAGCAGTTCTTC. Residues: CASEVGPPNEQFF.

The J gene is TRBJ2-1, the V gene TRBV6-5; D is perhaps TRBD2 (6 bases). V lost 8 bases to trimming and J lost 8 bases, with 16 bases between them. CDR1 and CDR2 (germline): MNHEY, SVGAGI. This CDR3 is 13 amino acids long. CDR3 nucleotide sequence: TGTGCCAGCCACACCTTGGGGGGACATGAGCAGTTCTTC. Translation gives CASHTLGGHEQFF.

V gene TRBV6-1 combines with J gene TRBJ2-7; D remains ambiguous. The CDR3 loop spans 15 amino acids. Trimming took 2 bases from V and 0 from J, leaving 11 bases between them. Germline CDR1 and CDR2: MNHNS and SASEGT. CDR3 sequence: CASSEFVLTSYEQYF. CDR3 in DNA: TGTGCCAGCAGTGAATTTGTGCTTACCTCCTACGAGCAGTACTTC.

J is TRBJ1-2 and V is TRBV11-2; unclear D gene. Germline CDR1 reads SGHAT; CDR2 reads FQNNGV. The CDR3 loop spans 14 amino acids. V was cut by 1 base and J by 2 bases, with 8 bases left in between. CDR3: CASSLGTRNYGYTF. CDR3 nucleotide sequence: TGTGCCAGCAGCTTAGGGACGCGGAACTATGGCTACACCTTC.

The DNA for the CDR3 is TGCGCCAGCAGCCAAGAAGACGGGAGGCGAGAGACCCAGTACTTC. This encodes CASSQEDGRRETQYF. This chain connects TRBV4-1 to TRBJ2-5; 7 bases are a match to TRBD2. This CDR3 region has 15 residues. Trimming cost V 0 bases and J 4 bases; bases outside gene matches: 5. Germline assignment: CDR1 MGHRA and CDR2 YSYEKL.

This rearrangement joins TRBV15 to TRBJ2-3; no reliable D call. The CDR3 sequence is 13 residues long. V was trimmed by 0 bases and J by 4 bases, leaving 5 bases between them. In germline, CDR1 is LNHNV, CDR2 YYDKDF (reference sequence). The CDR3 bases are TGTGCCACCAGCAGAGAACTGCCAGATACGCAGTATTTT. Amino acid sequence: CATSRELPDTQYF.